These 4 T cell receptor beta chains share one sample of origin, sequenced in a study of Ad26.COV2.S vaccination and SARS-CoV-2 variants. The data were produced by immunoSEQ multiplex PCR, yet TCRdb's version contains in-frame clones alone and is incomplete. The sample shows 350,000 to 400,000 clones, 80% to 90% of them seen only once. Indicated treatment: about 20 received Ad26.COV2.S at low or high dose, single or two shots; 5 received placebo; per-sample allocation not given. The samples date from day 63 after the first vaccine or placebo injection. The specimen comprised peripheral blood, sampled in a trial of Ad26.COV2.S vaccine versus placebo. The receptors derive from a person between 18 and 65 years old who received the Ad26.COV2.S COVID-19 vaccine or a placebo.

V gene TRBV5-1 combines with J gene TRBJ2-7; 8 bases align to TRBD1. J lost 2 bases, V lost 1 base, and 5 bases had no gene match. Germline CDR1 SGHRS, CDR2 YFSETQ. The CDR3 covers 15 residues. The CDR3 coding sequence is TGCGCCAGCAGCTTGACAGGGGGACCTCCCTACGAGCAGTACTTC. This encodes CASSLTGGPPYEQYF.

The chain combines TRBV6-5 with TRBJ1-5, with D unclear. V was clipped by 2 bases and J by 3 bases, with 8 bases between them. Germline-derived CDR1 and CDR2 are MNHEY and SVGAGI. The CDR3 runs 14 residues. CDR3 in DNA: TGTGCCAGCAGTTACAGGGAAAACAATCAGCCCCAGCATTTT. It yields the protein CASSYRENNQPQHF.

This rearrangement joins TRBV6-2 or TRBV6-3 to TRBJ2-3; 7 bases agree with TRBD2. Looked up from germline, CDR1 is MNHEY and CDR2 is SVGEGT. This CDR3 is built from 16 residues. V shed 2 bases and J 2 bases; nucleotides not matched to a gene: 7. The CDR3 DNA follows: TGTGCCAGCAGTTACAAGAGCGGGGCCTACACAGATACGCAGTATTTT. As protein: CASSYKSGAYTDTQYF.

J is TRBJ1-1 and V is TRBV10-3; D may be TRBD1 (6 bases). This CDR3 spans 14 amino acids. V was clipped by 6 bases and J by 6 bases, with 17 bases between them. Per the germline V gene, CDR1 is ENHRY and CDR2 is SYGVKD. The CDR3 sequence: CAIRADTGGAEAFF. CDR3 sequence (DNA): TGTGCCATCAGGGCGGATACGGGGGGCGCTGAAGCTTTCTTT.